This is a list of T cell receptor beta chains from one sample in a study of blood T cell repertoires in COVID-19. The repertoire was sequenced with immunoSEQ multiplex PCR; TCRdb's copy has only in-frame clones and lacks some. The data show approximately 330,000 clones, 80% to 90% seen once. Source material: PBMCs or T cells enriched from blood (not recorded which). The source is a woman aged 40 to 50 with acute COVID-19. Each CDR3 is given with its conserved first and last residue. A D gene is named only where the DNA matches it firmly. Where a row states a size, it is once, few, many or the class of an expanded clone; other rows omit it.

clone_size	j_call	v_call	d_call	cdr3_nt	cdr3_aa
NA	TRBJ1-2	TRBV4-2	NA	TGTGCCAGCAGCCAAGCCCCGGACGGGAGCTACACCTTC	CASSQAPDGSYTF
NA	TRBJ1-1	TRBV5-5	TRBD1	TGTGCCAGCAGCTTGGATCAGGGGGCGCGAACTGAAGCTTTCTTT	CASSLDQGARTEAFF
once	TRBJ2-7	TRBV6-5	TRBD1	TGTGCCAGCGGGACAGGCCTCTCCTACGAGCAGTACTTC	CASGTGLSYEQYF
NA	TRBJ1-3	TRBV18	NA	TGTGCCAGCTCACCACTCTTGTCATCGGGAGCGATAAACTCTGGAAACACCATATATTTT	CASSPLLSSGAINSGNTIYF
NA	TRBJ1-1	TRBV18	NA	TGTGCCAGCTCACCAGGACAGAGTTCGGAAGCTTTCTTT	CASSPGQSSEAFF
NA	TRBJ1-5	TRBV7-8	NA	TGTGCCAGCAGCCGCGGGGGGGATCAGCCCCAGCATTTT	CASSRGGDQPQHF
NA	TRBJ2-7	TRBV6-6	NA	TGTGCCAGCAGCAGTGGGGGGGAGCAGTACTTC	CASSSGGEQYF
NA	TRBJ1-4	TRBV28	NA	TGTGCCAGCAGTTTCCGGCCAGGAAGTACTAATGAAAAACTGTTTTTT	CASSFRPGSTNEKLFF
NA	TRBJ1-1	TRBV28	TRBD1	TGTGCCAGCAGTTTATCCCCAGACAGGGCCGAAGCTTTCTTT	CASSLSPDRAEAFF
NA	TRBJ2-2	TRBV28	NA	TGTGCCAGCATCACGGGGGACACCGGGGAGCTGTTTTTT	CASITGDTGELFF
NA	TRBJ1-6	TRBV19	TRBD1	TGTGCCAGTAGTATAGATAGGGGGACAGCGAATTCACCCCTCCACTTT	CASSIDRGTANSPLHF
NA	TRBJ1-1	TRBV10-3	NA	TGTGCCATCAGTGAGTCAGGGGACACTGAAGCTTTCTTT	CAISESGDTEAFF
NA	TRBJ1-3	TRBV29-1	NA	TGCAGCGTTGTGGGGCAGCTCTCTGGAAACACCATATATTTT	CSVVGQLSGNTIYF
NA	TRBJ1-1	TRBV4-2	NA	TGTGCCAGCAGCCAAGGGACAGTGGGGGTGAACACTGAAGCTTTCTTT	CASSQGTVGVNTEAFF
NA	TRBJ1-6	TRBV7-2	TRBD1	TGTGCCAGCAGCTTTGGGACAGGGGGCGTTCAATCCTATAATTCACCCCTCCACTTT	CASSFGTGGVQSYNSPLHF
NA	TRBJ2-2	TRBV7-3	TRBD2	TGTGCCAGCAGCTTATTCGTTGGCGGGGGCACCGGGGAGCTGTTTTTT	CASSLFVGGGTGELFF
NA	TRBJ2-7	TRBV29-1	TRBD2	TGCAGCGTTGAAGTAGCGGGGGACGAGCAGTACTTC	CSVEVAGDEQYF
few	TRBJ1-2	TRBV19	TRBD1	TGTGCCAGTAGTATGACAGGGGTCAATGGCTACACCTTC	CASSMTGVNGYTF
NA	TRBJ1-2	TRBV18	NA	TGTGCCAGCTCACCTCCGAACGGCGCCTTGAGGCGTGGCTACACCTTC	CASSPPNGALRRGYTF
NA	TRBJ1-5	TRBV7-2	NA	TGTGCCAGCAGCCAAAATCGGGAGCAGCCCCAGCATTTT	CASSQNREQPQHF
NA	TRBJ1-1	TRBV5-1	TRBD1	TGCGCCAGCAGCTCGACCGGGACAGGGGTTAACACTGAAGCTTTCTTT	CASSSTGTGVNTEAFF
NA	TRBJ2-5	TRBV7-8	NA	TGTGCCAGCAGCTTAGCGGCGGCAGGGAATACGGAGACCCAGTACTTC	CASSLAAAGNTETQYF
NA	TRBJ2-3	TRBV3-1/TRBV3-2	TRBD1	TGTGCCAGCAGTTGGACAGGGATGAGCACAGATACGCAGTATTTT	CASSWTGMSTDTQYF
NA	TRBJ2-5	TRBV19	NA	TGTGCCAGCTCGGAGGGGCGGGGCACCCAAGAGACCCAGTACTTC	CASSEGRGTQETQYF
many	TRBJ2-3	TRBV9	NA	TGTGCCAGCAGCTTTTCCCAAACAGATACGCAGTATTTT	CASSFSQTDTQYF
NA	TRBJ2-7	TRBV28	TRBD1	TGTGCCAGCAGTGGACAGGGGGCCTACGAGCAGTACTTC	CASSGQGAYEQYF
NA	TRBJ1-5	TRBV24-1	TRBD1	TGTGCCACCAGTGATTCTAACGACAGGGTTGATCAGCCCCAGCATTTT	CATSDSNDRVDQPQHF
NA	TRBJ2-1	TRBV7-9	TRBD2	TGTGCCAGCAGCTTAAGTGGGGGGGACAATGAGCAGTTCTTC	CASSLSGGDNEQFF